This entry concerns a single T cell receptor beta chain. This entry is derived from a study of T cell changes during pregnancy in multiple sclerosis. Germline V CDR1 and CDR2: MNHNS, SASEGT. V shed 0 bases and J shed 5 bases, with 16 bases lying between them. CDR3 length equals 16 residues. The assay was immunoSEQ multiplex PCR, and TCRdb's table has in-frame clones only and misses some. The sample holds about 41,000 clones, roughly 91% seen once. The material sequenced was CD8+ T cells from peripheral blood mononuclear cells, taken in the first trimester of pregnancy. The V gene is TRBV6-1, the J gene TRBJ1-1; no reliable D call. This clonotype was sampled from a female donor with multiple sclerosis, enrolled in a pregnancy study. In nucleotides, the CDR3 is TGTGCCAGCAGTGAAGCGGCCCCTGGCGGGTGGACTGAAGCTTTCTTT. This encodes CASSEAAPGGWTEAFF.